Listed here are 7 T cell receptor beta chains from one sample, sequenced in a study of shared clonotypes between healthy human individuals. TCRdb's copy holds only in-frame clones and misses some; the assay was immunoSEQ multiplex PCR. This table holds approximately 500,000 clones, about 96% found once. Specimen: naive CD4+ T cells sorted from blood. Described subset: CD45RA+ positively selected. These TCRs come from a woman aged 25-40 years in good health.

The V and J genes are TRBV5-1 and TRBJ2-3; a weak D match, TRBD2 (6 bases). This CDR3 has 16 amino acids. CDR1 is SGHRS, CDR2 YFSETQ, per germline. The V end was cut by 4 bases, the J end by 2 bases, with 17 bases between. CDR3 loop: CASSPGRRGSTDTQYF. The CDR3 nucleotides are TGCGCCAGCAGCCCAGGTCGGCGGGGTTCCACAGATACGCAGTATTTT.

V gene TRBV6-1 combines with J gene TRBJ1-3; perhaps TRBD1 as D (5 bases). V shed 3 bases and J shed 0 bases, with 12 bases lying between them. The CDR3 is 16 residues long. Germline CDR1 is MNHNS and CDR2 is SASEGT. The CDR3 loop reads CASSDAGPYSGNTIYF. The CDR3 DNA follows: TGTGCCAGCAGTGACGCGGGGCCATACTCTGGAAACACCATATATTTT.

The chain employs TRBV7-9 and TRBJ2-3, with TRBD2 matching 10 bases. This CDR3 contains 17 residues. CDR1 and CDR2 (germline): SEHNR, FQNEAQ (reference sequence). V trimming: 2 bases; J trimming: 3 bases; junction bases outside the gene matches: 8. CDR3 DNA sequence: TGTGCCAGCAGCTTACGGACTAGCGGAAGAGCTACAGATACGCAGTATTTT. Protein product: CASSLRTSGRATDTQYF. Drawing the rest from reference TRBV7-9 and TRBJ2-3, the complete variable domain is DTGVSQNPRHKITKRGQNVTFRCDPISEHNRLYWYRQTLGQGPEFLTYFQNEAQLEKSRLLSDRFSAERPKGSFSTLEIQRTEQGDSAMYLCASSLRTSGRATDTQYFGPGTRLTVL.

This clone was picked up one time. The chain uses TRBV29-1 and TRBJ2-3; 9 bases fit TRBD2. V lost 7 bases, J lost 2 bases, and 22 bases stayed unmatched. The CDR3 runs 19 residues. Germline CDR1 SQVTM, CDR2 ANQGSEA. Here the CDR3 reads CSAQGVAGEVRGATDTQYF. CDR3 in DNA: TGCAGCGCCCAAGGGGTAGCGGGAGAGGTTCGAGGGGCCACAGATACGCAGTATTTT.

The V call is TRBV19, the J call TRBJ2-7, with a weak D call TRBD2 (6 bases). The CDR3 sequence is 14 residues long. Trimming took off 1 base at V and 2 bases at J, with 9 bases between the two ends. Germline-derived CDR1 and CDR2 are LNHDA and SQIVND (reference sequence). The CDR3 spells CASSIAGATYEQYF. Here the CDR3 DNA reads TGTGCCAGTAGTATAGCGGGAGCCACCTACGAGCAGTACTTC.

CDR3 sequence reads: CASRRQASYEQYF. CDR3 in DNA: TGTGCCAGCAGGAGACAGGCATCCTACGAGCAGTACTTC. The chain is built from TRBV27 and TRBJ2-7, with D perhaps TRBD1 (6 bases). Trimming removed 6 bases at V and 1 base at J, with 10 bases between. Per the germline V gene, CDR1 is MNHEY and CDR2 is SMNVEV (reference sequence). CDR3 length: 13 residues.

This chain links TRBV5-1 with TRBJ2-7, with D possibly matching TRBD1 (6 bases). V lost 0 bases and J lost 3, with 13 bases in between. Germline assignment: CDR1 SGHRS and CDR2 YFSETQ. The CDR3 loop spans 15 amino acids. This chain's CDR3 is CASSLGPSQGYEQYF. For the CDR3, the DNA is TGCGCCAGCAGCTTGGGCCCGTCACAGGGCTACGAGCAGTACTTC.